This T cell receptor beta chain was obtained from a study of identical twins. Broader study findings: Within cord blood, abundant beta clonotypes carried fewer insertions, but memory repertoires showed no such trend. For out-of-frame alpha sequences shared by twins, low generation probability was in excess. The models gave estimates that fell short of the out-of-frame TCR alpha sharing seen in monozygotic twins.

The table lists this clonotype with many counts. As yet, its antigen is unknown. After template switching added a universal primer site, the resulting cDNA carried unique molecular identifiers. MiXCR, applied by TCRdb to the 5' RACE reads, yields one record per CDR3 protein. The data show roughly 710,000 distinct CDR3 sequences, around 6% seen once. Sequenced material: naive T cells sorted from blood. The source is a man aged 18 to 29 in good health.

The DNA of the CDR3 is TGCAGCGTTGAAGGAATGGCCGGGGAGCTGTTTTTT. Amino acid sequence: CSVEGMAGELFF. The J gene is TRBJ2-2, the V gene TRBV29-1; the D is unclear. Germline loops: CDR1 SQVTM, CDR2 ANQGSEA. Deletions cut 1 base from V and 6 bases from J, with 6 bases between. This CDR3 is 12 amino acids long.